Below are 29 T cell receptor beta chains sequenced from a single sample in a study of OX40 agonist ivuxolimab in advanced cancers. Sequenced by immunoSEQ multiplex PCR; TCRdb stores in-frame clones only, minus some. The data contain under 65,000 clones, 80% to 90% of them singletons. Sequences were derived from CD4+ or CD8+ T cells sorted from blood, sampled in a trial of the OX40 agonist ivuxolimab. These TCRs come from an adult with an advanced solid tumor such as melanoma, head and neck, liver or kidney cancer.

The chain couples TRBV27 to TRBJ2-7; 14 nucleotides match TRBD2. V was pared by 5 bases and J by 6 bases, with 12 bases of the junction left unmatched. Germline CDR1 is MNHEY and CDR2 is SMNVEV (reference sequence). The CDR3 contains 17 residues. DNA of the CDR3: TGTGCCAGCAGTACCCCCGGGACTAGCGGGAGAATCGGCGAGCAGTACTTC. It specifies CASSTPGTSGRIGEQYF.

The chain couples TRBV5-4 to TRBJ2-4, with 9 bases lining up with TRBD2. Germline loops: CDR1 SGHNT, CDR2 YYREEE (reference sequence). This CDR3 spans 15 amino acids. Trimming at V came to 3 bases and at J to 4 bases, leaving 5 bases not matched to a gene. CDR3 amino acids: CASSSLGLAKNIQYF. As DNA, the CDR3 is TGTGCCAGCAGCTCCTTAGGACTAGCGAAAAACATTCAGTACTTC.

This sequence joins TRBV2 and TRBJ1-2; D remains ambiguous. Deletions cut 3 bases from V and 3 bases from J, with 8 bases between. Germline CDR1 is SNHLY and CDR2 is FYNNEI. The CDR3 runs to 13 residues. In nucleotides, the CDR3 is TGTGCCAGCAGTGATGACGGAGACTATGGCTACACCTTC. Translated, it gives CASSDDGDYGYTF.

The chain couples TRBV27 to TRBJ1-2; 10 bases align to TRBD1. Germline assignment: CDR1 MNHEY and CDR2 SMNVEV (reference sequence). This CDR3 comprises 13 residues. Trimming took 4 bases from V and 8 from J; bases not matched to a gene: 4. The CDR3 DNA sequence: TGTGCCAGCAGTTGGGGACAGGGGTGGGGCTACACCTTC. This codes for CASSWGQGWGYTF.

The chain couples TRBV4-3 to TRBJ1-2, with TRBD1 matching 8 bases. V gave up 5 bases and J gave up 4 bases; unmatched junction bases: 6. The CDR3 is 14 amino acids. Germline CDR1 LGHNA, CDR2 YSLEER. CDR3: CASSADRASYGYTF. The CDR3 bases are TGCGCCAGCAGCGCGGACAGGGCAAGCTATGGCTACACCTTC.

In DNA form, the CDR3 reads TGTGCCAGTAAAAGGCAGAGCTCCTATAATTCACCCCTCCACTTT. Translated, it gives CASKRQSSYNSPLHF. The chain joins TRBV28 to TRBJ1-6; D is undetermined. The CDR3 has 15 residues. V dropped 9 bases and J dropped 0 bases, with 12 bases sitting between them. Germline V gene data show CDR1 as MDHEN and CDR2 as SYDVKM.

The rearrangement joins TRBV2 to TRBJ2-3; D is unresolved. The germline CDR1 and CDR2 sequences are SNHLY and FYNNEI. Between the trimmed V and J ends, which lost 7 bases and 2 bases, there was a span of 7 bases. The length of the CDR3 is 12 residues. In DNA form, the CDR3 reads TGTGCCAGCACGGCGGACACAGATACGCAGTATTTT. Its protein product is CASTADTDTQYF.

The chain carries TRBV25-1 and TRBJ1-4; no firm D call. The ends were cut back, 2 bases at V and 8 bases at J, with 15 bases in the middle. CDR1 is MGHDK, CDR2 SYGVNS, per germline. This CDR3 is 15 amino acids long. CDR3 protein: CASSEDWGEVEKLFF. In nucleotides, the CDR3 is TGTGCCAGCAGTGAAGACTGGGGAGAAGTCGAAAAACTGTTTTTT.

The rearrangement links TRBV6-1 to TRBJ1-5; 7 bases fit TRBD1. CDR3 length: 14 residues. Germline V CDR1 and CDR2: MNHNS, SASEGT. V lost 4 bases, J lost 7 bases, and 7 bases stayed unmatched. The DNA of the CDR3 is TGTGCCAGCAGTGTTACAGGGGAGCGGCAGCCCCAGCATTTT. Translated: CASSVTGERQPQHF.

The chain recombines TRBV6-1 with TRBJ2-6, with D uncertain. The CDR3 loop spans 14 amino acids. V lost 6 bases, J lost 4 bases, and 10 bases lay in between. The germline gives CDR1 MNHNS, CDR2 SASEGT. The CDR3 DNA sequence: TGTGCCAGCAGCGATCTGACGGGGGCCAACGTCCTGACTTTC. This translates into CASSDLTGANVLTF.

The J gene is TRBJ1-3, the V gene TRBV2; perhaps TRBD1 as D (5 bases). V lost 4 bases to trimming and J lost 2 bases, with 12 bases between them. Germline values: CDR1 SNHLY, CDR2 FYNNEI. This CDR3 is 15 amino acids long. The CDR3 protein is CASSVVRATGNTIYF. In nucleotides, the CDR3 is TGTGCCAGCAGTGTTGTCAGGGCTACTGGAAACACCATATATTTT.

This sequence joins TRBV9 and TRBJ2-7; tentative D call: TRBD2 (5 bases). V lost 0 bases and J lost 3, with 13 bases in between. This CDR3 spans 15 amino acids. Germline-derived CDR1 and CDR2 are SGDLS and YYNGEE. CDR3 in DNA: TGTGCCAGCAGCGTAGGTGGACGGGCGGGCTACGAGCAGTACTTC. This sequence encodes CASSVGGRAGYEQYF.

The chain has TRBV28 and TRBJ1-1; the D gene is possibly TRBD1 (6 bases). Trimming shortened V by 5 bases and J by 5 bases, and 15 bases separated the two germline ends. The CDR3 has 14 residues. Looked up from germline, CDR1 is MDHEN and CDR2 is SYDVKM. The CDR3 DNA reads TGTGCCAGCAGTAAGGGACACCCGGGAACTGAAGCTTTCTTT. This sequence encodes CASSKGHPGTEAFF.

Only a few counts were recorded for this clone. The chain uses TRBV7-2 and TRBJ2-7; D not certain. The V end was cut by 1 base, the J end by 6 bases, with 1 base between. The CDR3 spans 10 residues. Germline CDR1 reads SGHTA; CDR2 reads FQGNSA. CDR3: CASSLVEQYF. CDR3 DNA: TGTGCCAGCAGCTTAGTCGAGCAGTACTTC.

J is TRBJ2-6 and V is TRBV7-2; 9 positions match TRBD2. This CDR3 is built from 17 residues. Per germline, CDR1 SGHTA and CDR2 FQGNSA. V lost 1 base and J lost 1; bases outside the gene matches: 2. DNA for the CDR3: TGTGCCAGCAGCTTAGTAGCGGGAGTATCTGGGGCCAACGTCCTGACTTTC. It codes for CASSLVAGVSGANVLTF.

The rearrangement joins TRBV9 to TRBJ2-7, with 7 nucleotides matching TRBD2. The CDR3 covers 15 residues. V lost 0 bases and J lost 2; bases outside the gene matches: 5. The V gene's germline CDR1 is SGDLS and CDR2 YYNGEE. The CDR3 DNA follows: TGTGCCAGCAGCGTAGGTGGACTAGGACCCTACGAGCAGTACTTC. Its protein product is CASSVGGLGPYEQYF.

This chain joins TRBV19 and TRBJ1-4, with TRBD1 matching 8 bases. This CDR3 spans 14 amino acids. The trim removed 4 bases at V and 6 bases at J, leaving 4 bases unmatched. Germline lookup yields CDR1 LNHDA and CDR2 SQIVND (reference sequence). Written as DNA, the CDR3 is TGTGCCAGTAGTAGCAGGGGGCGGCATGAAAAACTGTTTTTT. Protein sequence: CASSSRGRHEKLFF.

This chain joins TRBV5-1 and TRBJ2-7, with D perhaps matching TRBD1 (8 bases). With 3 bases removed from V and 2 bases from J, the gap between germline ends came to 18 bases. The length of the CDR3 is 16 residues. The germline V gene has CDR1 SGHRS and CDR2 YFSETQ. The CDR3 here is CASSSGGGTGTYEQYF. For the CDR3, the DNA is TGCGCCAGCAGCTCGGGAGGAGGGACAGGAACCTACGAGCAGTACTTC.

J is TRBJ1-6 and V is TRBV28; a possible D gene is TRBD1 (5 bases). CDR3 length: 14 residues. V was cut by 7 bases and J by 6 bases, with 13 bases left in between. Germline CDR1 MDHEN, CDR2 SYDVKM. CDR3: CASKVRGPNSPLHF. In nucleotides, the CDR3 is TGTGCCAGCAAGGTCCGGGGCCCTAATTCACCCCTCCACTTT.

The CDR3 is CASSLYDRNTEAFF. In DNA, the CDR3 is TGTGCCAGCAGCCTCTACGACAGGAACACTGAAGCTTTCTTT. This chain uses TRBV7-2 with TRBJ1-1; possible D gene TRBD1, 5 bases. The V gene's germline CDR1 is SGHTA and CDR2 FQGNSA. The ends were cut back, 5 bases at V and 1 base at J, with 11 bases in the middle. CDR3 length equals 14 residues.

V is TRBV11-1 and J is TRBJ1-1, with unresolved D. This CDR3 region has 13 residues. The germline V gene has CDR1 SGHAT and CDR2 FQDESV (reference sequence). Trimming cost V 5 bases and J 5 bases, with 12 bases left between them. Written as DNA, the CDR3 is TGTGCCAGCAGCCGGGTTTTAGGTACTGAAGCTTTCTTT. Its translation is CASSRVLGTEAFF.

This chain's CDR3 is CASGDRARNEQFF. The DNA of the CDR3 is TGTGCCAGTGGGGACAGGGCTCGCAATGAGCAGTTCTTC. The chain is built from TRBV19 and TRBJ2-1, with 9 bases lining up with TRBD1. Germline CDR1 LNHDA, CDR2 SQIVND (reference sequence). J was trimmed by 6 bases and V by 8 bases; bases with no gene match: 5. The CDR3 contains 13 residues. The whole variable domain, filled in from reference TRBV19 and TRBJ2-1, reads DGGITQSPKYLFRKEGQNVTLSCEQNLNHDAMYWYRQDPGQGLRLIYYSQIVNDFQKGDIAEGYSVSREKKESFPLTVTSAQKNPTAFYLCASGDRARNEQFFGPGTRLTVL.

This chain connects TRBV19 to TRBJ2-3; D remains ambiguous. Germline loops: CDR1 LNHDA, CDR2 SQIVND (reference sequence). Trimming shortened V by 5 bases and J by 1 base, and 13 bases separated the two germline ends. The CDR3 is made up of 15 amino acids. The CDR3 nucleotides are TGTGCCAGTAGTGCCCATCATTCAGGCACAGATACGCAGTATTTT. Translated: CASSAHHSGTDTQYF.

V usage is TRBV4-2 and J usage is TRBJ2-1, with TRBD2 identical over 9 bases. The V segment lost 0 bases and the J segment 1 base; nucleotides outside the gene matches: 10. The CDR3 runs to 19 residues. CDR1 and CDR2 from the germline V gene are LGHNA and YNFKEQ. The CDR3 DNA sequence: TGTGCCAGCAGCCAAGAGTGGGGTTATGCGGGAGGGTCCTACAATGAGCAGTTCTTC. Translation: CASSQEWGYAGGSYNEQFF.

The chain links TRBV7-8 to TRBJ1-1; D not resolved. CDR3 length: 14 residues. The V and J ends lost 5 bases and 0 bases respectively, with 10 bases between them. Germline V CDR1 and CDR2: SGHVS, FQNEAQ. In nucleotides, the CDR3 is TGTGCCAGCAGCCCCGGAGTAATGAACACTGAAGCTTTCTTT. Protein product: CASSPGVMNTEAFF.

The chain joins TRBV7-2 to TRBJ2-2, with D maybe TRBD2 (5 bases). The V end lost 0 bases, the J end lost 0 bases, and 14 bases lay between the germline ends. The CDR3 spans 18 residues. Germline lookup yields CDR1 SGHTA and CDR2 FQGNSA. CDR3 amino acids: CASSLAEGRQSNTGELFF. CDR3 in DNA: TGTGCCAGCAGCTTAGCGGAAGGGAGACAATCGAACACCGGGGAGCTGTTTTTT.

V usage is TRBV7-9 and J usage is TRBJ2-3, with D possibly matching TRBD2 (6 bases). The CDR3 is 17 residues long. The germline V gene encodes CDR1 SEHNR and CDR2 FQNEAQ (reference sequence). V was cut by 3 bases and J by 1 base, with 17 bases left in between. CDR3 nucleotide sequence: TGTGCCAGCAGCTTTGCCCTTAGACTAGAACGCACAGATACGCAGTATTTT. Translated, it gives CASSFALRLERTDTQYF.

The CDR3 sequence is CASSQTVASTEAFF. The CDR3 nucleotides are TGCGCCAGCAGCCAGACAGTGGCGAGCACTGAAGCTTTCTTT. The chain uses TRBV4-3 and TRBJ1-1; a weak D match, TRBD1 (5 bases). This CDR3 has 14 amino acids. Germline-derived CDR1 and CDR2 are LGHNA and YSLEER. Trimming pared 3 bases from V and 4 bases from J, leaving 12 bases between.

The rearrangement links TRBV5-1 to TRBJ1-6; 9 nucleotides align to TRBD1. Looked up from germline, CDR1 is SGHRS and CDR2 is YFSETQ. This CDR3 is 14 amino acids long. With 4 bases clipped from V and 9 bases from J, the junction kept 5 bases outside the gene matches. Here the CDR3 DNA reads TGCGCCAGCAGCCTCGGACAGGGGCGTTCACCCCTCCACTTT. It codes for CASSLGQGRSPLHF.